A single sample is the source of the 19 T cell receptor beta chains below, sequenced in a study of T cell changes during pregnancy in multiple sclerosis. Some clones are missing from TCRdb's copy, which holds only in-frame ones; the method was immunoSEQ multiplex PCR. The table lists around 50,000 clones, around nine tenths of them singletons. Sample: peripheral blood from another person, used as feeder cells. These receptors all come from a human donor whose cells served as feeder cells for cultures in a pregnancy study.

The chain is built from TRBV18 and TRBJ2-2; maybe TRBD1 (6 bases). The germline V and J ends were trimmed by 2 bases and 1 base, with 8 bases remaining between them. The CDR3 is made up of 15 amino acids. CDR1 is KGHSH, CDR2 LQKENI, per germline. CDR3 sequence (DNA): TGTGCCAGCTCACCAATGGGACAGAACACCGGGGAGCTGTTTTTT. This translates into CASSPMGQNTGELFF.

The V call is TRBV6-6, the J call TRBJ1-5; D is uncertain. CDR3 length: 14 residues. V gave up 2 bases and J gave up 2 bases, with 7 bases separating them. Germline lookup yields CDR1 MNHNY and CDR2 SVGAGI (reference sequence). The CDR3 loop is CASSYQAGNQPQHF. The CDR3, as DNA: TGTGCCAGCAGTTACCAAGCGGGCAATCAGCCCCAGCATTTT.

This chain joins TRBV5-6 and TRBJ1-5, with 7 bases identical to TRBD1. The CDR3 loop spans 16 amino acids. From germline, CDR1 is SGHDT and CDR2 YYEEEE. V trimming: 5 bases; J trimming: 2 bases; junction bases outside the gene matches: 10. CDR3 sequence: CASSLNRGERNQPQHF. In DNA, the CDR3 is TGTGCCAGCAGTTTAAACAGGGGCGAGCGCAATCAGCCCCAGCATTTT.

V is TRBV27 and J is TRBJ2-6; D possibly corresponds to TRBD2 (5 bases). This CDR3 contains 15 residues. Trimming took 6 bases from V and 5 from J, leaving 14 bases between them. The germline V gene encodes CDR1 MNHEY and CDR2 SMNVEV (reference sequence). CDR3 in amino acids: CASSLGGSRANVLTF. The DNA of the CDR3 is TGTGCCAGCAGCCTAGGAGGTAGCAGGGCCAACGTCCTGACTTTC.

The chain uses TRBV9 and TRBJ2-1, with 7 bases lining up with TRBD2. J lost 9 bases, V lost 0 bases, and 9 bases had no gene match. The CDR3 extends over 15 amino acids. Germline values: CDR1 SGDLS, CDR2 YYNGEE. The CDR3 region is CASSVVGGVESEQFF. CDR3 coding DNA: TGTGCCAGCAGCGTAGTTGGGGGGGTAGAGAGTGAGCAGTTCTTC.

The CDR3 DNA sequence: TGCAGCGCAGGACAGGGGGACCAGAACACTGAAGCTTTCTTT. It encodes CSAGQGDQNTEAFF. V is TRBV29-1 and J is TRBJ1-1, with 10 positions matching TRBD1. Trimming removed 7 bases from V and 1 base from J; junction bases left unmatched: 6. The CDR3 is 14 amino acids. CDR1 SQVTM and CDR2 ANQGSEA come from the germline V gene.

The chain uses TRBV11-2 and TRBJ1-3, with D possibly matching TRBD1 (6 bases). CDR1 and CDR2 (germline): SGHAT, FQNNGV. The CDR3 has 18 amino acids. V lost 4 bases, J lost 0 bases, and 19 bases lay in between. CDR3 DNA: TGTGCCAGCAGCTCCGAGGGGGGGCGCGGGTCCTCTGGAAACACCATATATTTT. Translation: CASSSEGGRGSSGNTIYF.

The chain uses TRBV27 and TRBJ1-1; no definite D call. This CDR3 spans 12 amino acids. Germline V CDR1 and CDR2: MNHEY, SMNVEV (reference sequence). V lost 4 bases to trimming and J lost 11 bases, with 14 bases between them. CDR3 DNA sequence: TGTGCCAGCAGTTCCGGGAGCCGTCCGGCTTTCTTT. This sequence encodes CASSSGSRPAFF.

The V and J genes are TRBV10-1 and TRBJ2-7; D remains unclear. Trimming cost V 10 bases and J 1 base, with 14 bases left between them. Germline assignment: CDR1 WNHNN and CDR2 SYGVQD (reference sequence). The CDR3 contains 13 residues. As DNA, the CDR3 is TGCGCCATCCTCTACAGCAAATCCTACGAGCAGTACTTC. Residues: CAILYSKSYEQYF.

The chain is built from TRBV7-7 and TRBJ2-2; 8 bases are shared with TRBD1. CDR3 length equals 14 residues. Per the germline V gene, CDR1 is SSHAT and CDR2 is FNYEAQ (reference sequence). Germline trimming cut 5 bases from V and 2 bases from J; bases unmatched to any gene: 1. CDR3 DNA sequence: TGTGCCAGCAGCGGACAGGGCAACACCGGGGAGCTGTTTTTT. Protein: CASSGQGNTGELFF.

The chain combines TRBV7-2 with TRBJ2-1; D may be TRBD2 (6 bases). Between the trimmed V and J ends, which lost 1 base and 12 bases, there was a span of 13 bases. CDR1 and CDR2 from the germline V gene are SGHTA and FQGNSA. The CDR3 runs to 13 residues. CDR3 bases: TGTGCCAGCAGCTTAGGAACTGGGGGAGGGCAGTTCTTC. Protein product: CASSLGTGGGQFF.

The chain joins TRBV6-6 to TRBJ1-5; D is unclear. This CDR3 spans 14 amino acids. Germline-derived CDR1 and CDR2 are MNHNY and SVGAGI (reference sequence). Trimming pared 2 bases from V and 4 bases from J, leaving 9 bases between. Here the CDR3 reads CASSYGLRNQPQHF. CDR3 bases: TGTGCCAGCAGTTACGGTCTAAGAAATCAGCCCCAGCATTTT.

The chain recombines TRBV11-2 with TRBJ2-3; D may be TRBD1 (6 bases). Trimming removed 0 bases from V and 1 base from J, with 14 bases in between. Germline V lookup: CDR1 SGHAT, CDR2 FQNNGV. This CDR3 spans 17 amino acids. The CDR3 coding sequence is TGTGCCAGCAGCTTAGATTCGCAGGGGTATGGCACAGATACGCAGTATTTT. It specifies CASSLDSQGYGTDTQYF. Variable domain in full (rest from reference TRBV11-2 and TRBJ2-3): EAGVAQSPRYKIIEKRQSVAFWCNPISGHATLYWYQQILGQGPKLLIQFQNNGVVDDSQLPKDRFSAERLKGVDSTLKIQPAKLEDSAVYLCASSLDSQGYGTDTQYFGPGTRLTVL.

This clone was seen a handful of times. V usage is TRBV5-1 and J usage is TRBJ2-7, with D perhaps TRBD1 (6 bases). The germline V gene has CDR1 SGHRS and CDR2 YFSETQ. V dropped 4 bases and J dropped 6 bases, with 20 bases sitting between them. The CDR3 extends over 15 amino acids. The CDR3, as DNA: TGCGCCAGCAGCCCTTACGGGACACAGGTTGGCGAGCAGTACTTC. Protein: CASSPYGTQVGEQYF.

This chain joins TRBV2 and TRBJ2-7, with a weak D call TRBD1 (7 bases). CDR1 and CDR2 from the germline V gene are SNHLY and FYNNEI. V was cut by 7 bases and J by 1 base, with 17 bases left in between. The CDR3 has 15 amino acids. The CDR3 loop reads CASTKEGTASYEQYF. CDR3 sequence (DNA): TGTGCCAGCACTAAGGAGGGGACAGCATCCTACGAGCAGTACTTC.

This rearrangement joins TRBV4-2 to TRBJ2-5, with a weak D call TRBD2 (5 bases). CDR3 length: 15 residues. Germline loops: CDR1 LGHNA, CDR2 YNFKEQ. Trimming took 0 bases from V and 6 from J, leaving 14 bases between them. This CDR3 is CASSQEGGIGKTQYF. The CDR3 region has the DNA TGTGCCAGCAGCCAAGAGGGTGGCATCGGGAAGACCCAGTACTTC.

The rearrangement uses TRBV15 and TRBJ2-1; 10 bases match TRBD2. Per the germline V gene, CDR1 is LNHNV and CDR2 is YYDKDF (reference sequence). J was trimmed by 0 bases and V by 1 base; bases with no gene match: 6. This CDR3 contains 18 residues. In nucleotides, the CDR3 is TGTGCCACCAGCAGAGGGCTAGCGGGAGACCACTCCTACAATGAGCAGTTCTTC. This gives the protein CATSRGLAGDHSYNEQFF.

CDR3 residues: CASSELGTSEQYF. The CDR3 DNA sequence: TGTGCCAGCAGTGAGTTAGGGACTAGCGAGCAGTACTTC. The rearrangement links TRBV2 to TRBJ2-7; 8 positions match TRBD2. This CDR3 spans 13 amino acids. The germline V gene has CDR1 SNHLY and CDR2 FYNNEI. Trimming at V came to 3 bases and at J to 6 bases, leaving 4 bases not matched to a gene.

This chain connects TRBV7-8 to TRBJ2-7, with D unclear. Germline V gives CDR1 SGHVS, CDR2 FQNEAQ. The CDR3 contains 14 residues. V shed 4 bases and J shed 2 bases, with 12 bases lying between them. The CDR3 nucleotides are TGTGCCAGCAGCTCCGGACCTACTGCCTACGAGCAGTACTTC. Translation gives CASSSGPTAYEQYF.